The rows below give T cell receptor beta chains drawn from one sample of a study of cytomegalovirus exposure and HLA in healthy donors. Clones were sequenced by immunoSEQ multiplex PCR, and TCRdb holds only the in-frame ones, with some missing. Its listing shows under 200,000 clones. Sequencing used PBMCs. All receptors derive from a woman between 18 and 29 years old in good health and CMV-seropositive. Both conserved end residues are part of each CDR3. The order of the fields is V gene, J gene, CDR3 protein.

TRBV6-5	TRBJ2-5	CASSLSGSGGTQYF
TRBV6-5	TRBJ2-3	CASTTGAGGTDTQYF
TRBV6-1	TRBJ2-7	CASEGEVFYEQYF
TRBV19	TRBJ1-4	CASSRPTGGASNEKLFF
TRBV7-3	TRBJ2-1	CASSRNDLRAGQNEQFF
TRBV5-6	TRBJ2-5	CASSLGLAGGITGQETQYF
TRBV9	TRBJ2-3	CASSVGSGVGSDTQYF
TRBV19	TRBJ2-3	CASSTRFGGRSTDTQYF
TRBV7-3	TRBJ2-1	CASSLTSGGAIEQFF
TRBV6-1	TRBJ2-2	CASREGTSGSGELFF
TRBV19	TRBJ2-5	CASSMLADETQYF
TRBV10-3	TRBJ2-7	CAISINLQNRNSYEQYF
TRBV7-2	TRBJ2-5	CASSLGWTQETQYF
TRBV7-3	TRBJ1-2	CASSLSAGGHYGYTF
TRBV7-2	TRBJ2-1	CASSLVRQGGEQFF
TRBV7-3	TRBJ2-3	CASSLRLAGGRTDTQYF
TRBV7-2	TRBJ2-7	CASSLERGSMFGEQYF
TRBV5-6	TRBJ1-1	CASSLLMNTEAFF
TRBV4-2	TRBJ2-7	CASSSRTSGGDEQYF
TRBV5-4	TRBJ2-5	CASSWTGGAGKTQYF
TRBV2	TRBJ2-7	CASGLARSYEQYF
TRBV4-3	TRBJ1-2	CASSQDLLDRGRSYTF
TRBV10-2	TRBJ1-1	CASSDYGTEAFF
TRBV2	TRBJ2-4	CASSDSLRGGLAKNIQYF
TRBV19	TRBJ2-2	CASLFRGSNTGELFF
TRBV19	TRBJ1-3	CASSIPGLAGNTIYF
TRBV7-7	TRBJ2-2	CASQGGTNTGELFF
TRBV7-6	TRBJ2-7	CASSLAGKTYEQYF